The T cell receptor (beta chain) described here comes from a study of regulatory T cells in long-lasting Graves disease. Time point given: newly diagnosed GD, antithyroid drugs for less than 3 months. PBMCs provided the RNA from which the TCR library was made. Combining iRepertoire HTBI primers with Arm-PCR of CDR3 regions, the authors built TCR beta libraries. TCRdb fed the multiplex PCR reads into MiXCR, producing one record per CDR3 protein. The sample holds a few hundred thousand distinct CDR3 sequences, around 17% seen once. To note about this clonotype: The antigen is unknown.

Study-wide results and limits: Comparison showed that persistent patients shared more public clonotypes (2,741) than new patients (966).

Germline values: CDR1 SGHVS, CDR2 FNYEAQ. V lost 5 bases, J lost 3 bases, and 6 bases stayed unmatched. This CDR3 is 16 amino acids long. The sample also formed part of further work on T cells in Graves' hyperthyroidism and ophthalmopathy. This second report adds: Model-based prediction identified ophthalmopathy a median around 6.5 months prior to its onset.

The TCR sequence derives from a man aged 35 to 55 with Graves disease. This material consisted of peripheral blood mononuclear cells (PBMCs), taken at new diagnosis, from a patient treated with antithyroid drugs. V and J are TRBV7-6 and TRBJ1-5, with TRBD1 matching 11 bases. The CDR3 region has the DNA TGTGCCAGCAGCACGGGGACAGGGGGTTACAATCAGCCCCAGCATTTT. This codes for CASSTGTGGYNQPQHF.